The clone carrying this T cell receptor beta chain has a count of ten or more. The sample originates from a study of identical twins. Trimming pared 4 bases from V and 7 bases from J, leaving 13 bases between. This CDR3 comprises 12 residues. Germline assignment: CDR1 SQVTM and CDR2 ANQGSEA. MiXCR, applied by TCRdb to the 5' RACE reads, yields one record per CDR3 protein. Altogether under 1 million distinct CDR3 sequences are present, 12% being singletons, with the ten largest covering about 1.6%. The same specimen was also included in a second study, on yellow fever vaccine responses in identical twins.

The sample comprised PBMCs. The rearrangement uses TRBV29-1 and TRBJ2-5, with a possible D match to TRBD2 (6 bases). The TCR comes from a woman between 18 and 30 years old in good health. The CDR3 nucleotides read TGCAGCGTTGGGGAGGACGCCTGGACCCAGTACTTC. Translation gives CSVGEDAWTQYF.